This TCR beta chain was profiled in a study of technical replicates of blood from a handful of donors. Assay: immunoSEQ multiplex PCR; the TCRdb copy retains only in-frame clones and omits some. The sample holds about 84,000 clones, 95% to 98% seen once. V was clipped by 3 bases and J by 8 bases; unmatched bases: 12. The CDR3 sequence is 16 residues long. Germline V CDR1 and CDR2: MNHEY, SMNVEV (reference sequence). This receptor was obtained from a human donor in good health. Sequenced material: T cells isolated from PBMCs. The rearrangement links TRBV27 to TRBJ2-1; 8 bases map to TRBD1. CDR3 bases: TGTGCCAGCAGTTTGGTCGGACAGGGCCTTCATTATGAGCAGTTCTTC. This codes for CASSLVGQGLHYEQFF.